The 28 T cell receptor beta chains below all came from one sample that was sequenced in a study of vaccination effects on CD4 cells after COVID-19. With the ViraFEST assay, the study expanded antigen-specific CD4+ T cells using viral peptide pools, then sequenced them. The authors isolated CD4+ T cells after around 9 days of culture. All study participants received two doses of BNT162b2 or mRNA-1273 vaccine. Their antigen targets remain unknown. The method was immunoSEQ multiplex PCR; TCRdb's version includes in-frame clones alone and lacks a portion of them. The sample gives tens of thousands of clones, 60% to 80% of which show up once; roughly 6% is in the top ten. The sequences come from CD4+ T cells from PBMCs cultured with SARS-CoV-2 spike peptides, collected after COVID-19 vaccination. These receptors all come from a human donor who received a COVID-19 vaccine. Some clones in this sample may be carry-over from other donors' samples.

The chain links TRBV14 to TRBJ2-5; 8 nucleotides line up with TRBD1. Germline CDR1 is SGHDN and CDR2 is FVKESK. Trimming at V came to 0 bases and at J to 5 bases, leaving 11 bases not matched to a gene. CDR3 size: 17 residues. The CDR3 DNA follows: TGTGCCAGCAGCCAAGATCTGGGGCAGGGGGCCGGGGAGACCCAGTACTTC. Translation gives CASSQDLGQGAGETQYF.

The chain joins TRBV14 to TRBJ1-2; weak D call: TRBD1 (5 bases). The CDR3 extends over 15 amino acids. The V gene lost 1 base and the J gene lost 6 bases, with 15 bases spanning the gap. The germline CDR1 and CDR2 sequences are SGHDN and FVKESK. CDR3 DNA sequence: TGTGCCAGCAGCCAAGTTGTGGGGCTGGTTAATGGCTACACCTTC. Translated, it gives CASSQVVGLVNGYTF.

The chain employs TRBV29-1 and TRBJ1-1; D is perhaps TRBD1 (6 bases). Deletions cut 7 bases from V and 1 base from J, with 16 bases between. CDR1 and CDR2 (germline): SQVTM, ANQGSEA. CDR3 length: 14 residues. CDR3 loop: CSARTGHPNTEAFF. Written as DNA, the CDR3 is TGCAGCGCAAGGACGGGACACCCGAACACTGAAGCTTTCTTT.

The chain couples TRBV30 to TRBJ1-2; D might be TRBD1 (6 bases). This CDR3 is 16 amino acids long. The germline V gene has CDR1 GTSNPN and CDR2 SVGIG (reference sequence). Trimming removed 4 bases from V and 4 bases from J, with 22 bases in between. The CDR3, as DNA: TGTGCCTGGAACTACAAACAGGGAAAAAGCTTCTATGGCTACACCTTC. The encoded protein is CAWNYKQGKSFYGYTF.

The table lists this clone with a few counts. The chain joins TRBV19 to TRBJ2-2, with D unclear. The germline V gene encodes CDR1 LNHDA and CDR2 SQIVND (reference sequence). Trimming cost V 7 bases and J 1 base, with 7 bases left between them. The length of the CDR3 is 13 residues. The chain's CDR3 is CASTGMNTGELFF. CDR3 nucleotides: TGTGCCAGTACCGGAATGAACACCGGGGAGCTGTTTTTT.

The CDR3 DNA sequence: TGTGCCAGCAGCCCGGTGAGCTTCAATCAGCCCCAGCATTTT. Translating it yields CASSPVSFNQPQHF. The rearrangement links TRBV6-5 to TRBJ1-5, with D unclear. The V gene's germline CDR1 is MNHEY and CDR2 SVGAGI. The CDR3 is 14 amino acids. Deletions cut 6 bases from V and 3 bases from J, with 12 bases between.

The genes are TRBV27 and TRBJ2-2, with unresolved D. Trimming cost V 4 bases and J 5 bases, with 5 bases left between them. Looked up from germline, CDR1 is MNHEY and CDR2 is SMNVEV (reference sequence). CDR3 size: 12 residues. The CDR3 bases are TGTGCCAGCAGTTCCCCTACCGGGGAGCTGTTTTTT. Amino acid sequence: CASSSPTGELFF.

The count of this clone is one. V is TRBV10-2 and J is TRBJ2-3; tentative D call: TRBD2 (6 bases). CDR1 is WSHSY, CDR2 SAAADI, per germline. CDR3 size: 14 residues. With 4 bases removed from V and 3 bases from J, the gap between germline ends came to 11 bases. CDR3 coding DNA: TGCGCCAGCAGTGGTCTAGCGTGGACAGATACGCAGTATTTT. Translated: CASSGLAWTDTQYF.

The V call is TRBV24-1, the J call TRBJ2-1, with TRBD1 identical over 9 bases. The CDR3 extends over 15 amino acids. Germline loops: CDR1 KGHDR, CDR2 SFDVKD. The junction had 4 bases not matched to a gene; V was cut back by 4 bases and J by 4 bases. CDR3 nucleotides: TGTGCCACCAGTGAGGGACAGGGAGGTTACAATGAGCAGTTCTTC. It translates to CATSEGQGGYNEQFF.

V usage is TRBV2 and J usage is TRBJ2-7; D remains ambiguous. In germline, CDR1 is SNHLY, CDR2 FYNNEI. The CDR3 is made up of 14 amino acids. The V and J ends lost 6 bases and 4 bases respectively, with 16 bases between them. CDR3 residues: CASSDIMGAYEQYV. The CDR3 DNA follows: TGTGCCAGCAGCGACATCATGGGTGCGTACGAGCAGTACGTC.

The chain joins TRBV30 to TRBJ1-4, with D maybe TRBD1 (5 bases). This CDR3 comprises 14 residues. The V gene lost 3 bases and the J gene lost 4 bases, with 12 bases spanning the gap. CDR1 and CDR2 from the germline V gene are GTSNPN and SVGIG (reference sequence). CDR3 bases: TGTGCCTGGAGAAGGGACTTAAATAATGAAAAACTGTTTTTT. This gives the protein CAWRRDLNNEKLFF.

The chain links TRBV2 to TRBJ1-3; D is unresolved. The CDR3 is made up of 14 amino acids. Germline-derived CDR1 and CDR2 are SNHLY and FYNNEI. Trimming removed 4 bases at V and 3 bases at J, with 10 bases between. This CDR3 reads CASSVARDGNTIYF. The DNA of the CDR3 is TGTGCCAGCAGTGTGGCCAGAGATGGAAACACCATATATTTT.

J is TRBJ2-5 and V is TRBV7-9, with D unclear. The CDR3 is 12 residues long. CDR1 and CDR2 from the germline V gene are SEHNR and FQNEAQ (reference sequence). Trimming left V 1 base short and J 5 bases short, with 5 bases between. CDR3 protein: CASSLVVETQYF. CDR3 sequence (DNA): TGTGCCAGCAGCTTAGTAGTTGAGACCCAGTACTTC.

The chain has TRBV12-3 or TRBV12-4 and TRBJ2-3; TRBD2 is a possible D gene (6 bases). The CDR3 runs to 12 residues. Trimming cost V 7 bases and J 7 bases, with 12 bases left between them. The CDR3 is CASTPGTYTQYF. CDR3 nucleotide sequence: TGTGCCAGCACCCCCGGGACTTATACGCAGTATTTT.

The chain couples TRBV24-1 to TRBJ2-3, with 9 bases lining up with TRBD1. The germline CDR1 and CDR2 sequences are KGHDR and SFDVKD. The CDR3 loop spans 16 amino acids. The V gene end was trimmed by 1 base and the J gene end by 10 bases; junction bases not matched to a gene: 11. The CDR3 bases are TGTGCCACCAGTGATTTTGGGGACAGGGAGACTGTAGCGCAGTATTTT. As protein: CATSDFGDRETVAQYF.

V and J are TRBV28 and TRBJ1-6; the D is unclear. The V gene lost 5 bases and the J gene lost 18 bases, with 14 bases spanning the gap. The length of the CDR3 is 11 residues. CDR1 MDHEN and CDR2 SYDVKM come from the germline V gene. DNA of the CDR3: TGTGCCAGCAGTGCGGATTACGGACCCCACTTT. Amino acids: CASSADYGPHF.

The CDR3 loop is CASSPTGAHEQYV. DNA of the CDR3: TGTGCCAGCTCACCTACAGGGGCCCACGAGCAGTACGTC. The chain has TRBV18 and TRBJ2-7; TRBD1 matches at 7 bases. J lost 5 bases, V lost 3 bases, and 4 bases had no gene match. The CDR3 is 13 amino acids. Germline V gene lookup returns CDR1 KGHSH and CDR2 LQKENI.

The chain carries TRBV6-5 and TRBJ2-3, with 8 bases fitting TRBD2. The length of the CDR3 is 16 residues. CDR1 is MNHEY, CDR2 SVGAGI, per germline. V was clipped by 2 bases and J by 1 base; unmatched bases: 5. The CDR3 bases are TGTGCCAGCAGTTACCTCTCAGCGGGGGGCACAGATACGCAGTATTTT. Protein product: CASSYLSAGGTDTQYF.

The chain recombines TRBV28 with TRBJ1-2; TRBD1 aligns across 10 bases. J was trimmed by 8 bases and V by 6 bases; bases with no gene match: 6. This CDR3 has 13 residues. Germline loops: CDR1 MDHEN, CDR2 SYDVKM. The CDR3: CASRGQGIKGYTF. The CDR3 bases are TGTGCCAGCAGGGGACAGGGGATTAAGGGCTACACCTTC.

The chain is built from TRBV3-1 (or the pseudogene TRBV3-2) and TRBJ2-5; D is possibly TRBD1 or TRBD2 (5 bases each). This CDR3 region has 14 residues. With 8 bases removed from V and 4 bases from J, the gap between germline ends came to 17 bases. Germline CDR1 is LGHDT and CDR2 is YNNKEL (reference sequence). CDR3 coding DNA: TGTGCCAGCCATAACGGGGTTGGGGGAGAGACCCAGTACTTC. Encoded protein: CASHNGVGGETQYF.

A single count supports this clone. CDR3: CASRPSGLAGLSSTDTQYF. Written as DNA, the CDR3 is TGTGCAAGTCGCCCGAGCGGACTAGCGGGGTTGTCTAGCACAGATACGCAGTATTTT. The V and J genes are TRBV12-2 and TRBJ2-3; the table calls TRBD2, which could not be checked here. TRBV12-2 is an annotated pseudogene. The CDR3 is 19 amino acids.

V usage is TRBV6-2 or TRBV6-3 and J usage is TRBJ2-1, with 13 bases lining up with TRBD2. V was pared by 0 bases and J by 0 bases, with 2 bases of the junction left unmatched. The germline gives CDR1 MNHEY, CDR2 SVGEGT. The CDR3 loop spans 18 amino acids. The DNA of the CDR3 is TGTGCCAGCAGTTACTCGGGACTAGCGGGGATCTCCTACAATGAGCAGTTCTTC. Protein product: CASSYSGLAGISYNEQFF.

The CDR3 DNA sequence: TGCGCCAGCAGCTCGTTAGGACAGGGGGCGACCGGGGAGCTGTTTTTT. Its protein is CASSSLGQGATGELFF. The chain combines TRBV5-1 with TRBJ2-2; 11 bases agree with TRBD1. The CDR3 sequence is 16 residues long. The V and J ends lost 3 bases and 5 bases, in that order; junction bases with no gene match: 6. Germline values: CDR1 SGHRS, CDR2 YFSETQ.

CDR3 in amino acids: CASGLDSRNTIYF. The CDR3 DNA sequence: TGTGCTAGTGGTCTAGATTCAAGAAACACCATATATTTT. The chain links TRBV12-5 to TRBJ1-3; no reliable D call. CDR3 length: 13 amino acids. Per the germline V gene, CDR1 is LGHNT and CDR2 is FRNRAP. V lost 5 bases and J 5 bases, leaving 10 bases between the germline ends.

This chain connects TRBV18 to TRBJ1-1; D is undetermined. The germline V gene has CDR1 KGHSH and CDR2 LQKENI. This CDR3 is built from 11 residues. Trimming shortened V by 5 bases and J by 1 base, and 2 bases separated the two germline ends. The CDR3 nucleotides are TGTGCCAGCTCAGGGAACACTGAAGCTTTCTTT. It specifies CASSGNTEAFF.

The rearrangement links TRBV7-3 to TRBJ2-1; TRBD2 matches 9 bases. V dropped 2 bases and J dropped 9; count of bases not matched to a gene: 8. The CDR3 is made up of 15 amino acids. The germline CDR1 and CDR2 sequences are SGHTA and FQGTGA. As DNA, the CDR3 is TGTGCCAGCAGCTTATCGGCGGGGGGGCCGGGTGAGCAGTTCTTC. Its protein is CASSLSAGGPGEQFF.

This clone came up a few times. This chain links TRBV6-5 with TRBJ1-5, with D hard to call. The CDR3 loop spans 13 amino acids. Germline CDR1 reads MNHEY; CDR2 reads SVGAGI. Trimming shortened V by 8 bases and J by 1 base, and 9 bases separated the two germline ends. Written as DNA, the CDR3 is TGTGCCAGCCGGAGAGGCAGCAATCAGCCCCAGCATTTT. Translation: CASRRGSNQPQHF.

The rearrangement links TRBV5-1 to TRBJ1-5; D gene uncertain. The germline V gene has CDR1 SGHRS and CDR2 YFSETQ. The V end lost 0 bases, the J end lost 3 bases, and 10 bases lay between the germline ends. The CDR3 is 15 amino acids. Written as DNA, the CDR3 is TGCGCCAGCAGCTTGGGGGGAGGGATCAATCAGCCCCAGCATTTT. It encodes CASSLGGGINQPQHF.